This T cell receptor beta chain was captured by sequencing in a study of blood T cell repertoires in COVID-19. Study-wide background: T cells, B-cell-depleted T cells, or PBMCs provided the cDNA or gDNA that served as material.

The CDR3 sequence is 14 residues long. The V and J ends lost 7 bases and 4 bases respectively, with 16 bases between them. Germline V gene data show CDR1 as LGHNT and CDR2 as FRNRAP. Clones were read by immunoSEQ multiplex PCR, and TCRdb kept only the in-frame ones, dropping some. The data contain a few hundred thousand clones, 70% to 90% of them singletons. The gene calls are TRBV12-5 and TRBJ1-2; the D is unclear. The source of this sequence is a young man with COVID-19, enrolled during active disease. The specimen was peripheral blood. The DNA of the CDR3 is TGTGCTAGTGAGCGGGGTGGGGTTTCCTATGGCTACACCTTC. Amino acids: CASERGGVSYGYTF.